The TCR beta chain under discussion was sequenced for a study of molecular identifiers for immune sequencing clone quantification. Turning to the study itself: In replicates, RNA from about 20,000 or 100,000 naive CD8 cells was split five ways, four sequenced.

Study-level results: It was shown that clones above 20 RNA copies held over 98% of effector molecules, but under 1% in naive cells.

With 10%, 30% or 50% of RNA, about 19,000 to 1,100,000 naive CD8 T cells were sequenced. This clonotype was recorded a few times. No antigen is known for it. CDR1 and CDR2 from the germline V gene are MNHEY and SMNVEV (reference sequence). The length of the CDR3 is 16 residues. Unmatched junction bases numbered 12, after V lost 7 bases and J lost 4 bases. TCRdb reanalysed the PCR reads using MiXCR and keeps one entry per CDR3 protein. The data contain just over 95,000 distinct CDR3 sequences, 20% to 25% of them seen just once; the ten biggest clones take up 0.94%. The chain employs TRBV27 and TRBJ2-2, with 7 bases that match TRBD2. The clonotype was recovered from a human donor in good health. Some libraries in this study had Jurkat cell RNA spiked in. Sequencing used naive CD8+ T cells from blood, with Jurkat cell RNA spiked in. Subset reported: FACS-sorted CD8+CD4-CCR7+CD45RA+ naive T cells. The chain's CDR3 is CASTPASGGGTGELFF. CDR3 bases: TGTGCCAGCACCCCCGCCTCGGGAGGTGGCACCGGGGAGCTGTTTTTT.